This TCR beta chain was identified in a study of coeliac disease (dated by TCRdb to between 2021 and 2024). Describing the broader study: High-resolution HLA typing was unavailable, so biased TRBV7-2 usage was queried as a proof of principle. Next-generation sequencing of rearranged TRB and TRG CDR3 regions was applied to small intestinal lymphocyte fractions from coeliac and non-coeliac patients. The aim was to characterise TR repertoires of small intestinal T cells in active, refractory type I and gluten-free-diet-treated coeliac disease. The full study included some 30 patients: some 22 with serologically confirmed coeliac disease and 8 controls with non-small intestinal disorders. Samples from 26 to 35 subjects were successfully TRB sequenced, and these included around 22 paired samples of bulk unsorted intraepithelial and lamina propria cells. The study at large found these results: For the most part, TRB repertoires were private, with most amino acid sequences found in only one sample, and V-gene usage showed no significant difference across disease groups. The separation of intraepithelial from lamina propria cells did not yield high-purity fractions, so cross-contamination between compartments was possible. The authors judged the approach to be unsuitable for unbiased detection of gliadin-specific T cells, because gliadin-specific T cells are scarce and rarely shared between patients. Compared with controls, active coeliac intraepithelial and lamina propria samples had TRB and TRG repertoires of lower clonality, which suggests that diverse T cells were recruited.

This clone was observed once. Its antigen remains undetermined. No much larger clonotype is one base removed from it; base qualities were not supplied. Library creation used the immunoSEQ multiplex PCR assay. In a multiplexed PCR, the TR loci were amplified; reverse primers were designed against J gene segments, whereas forward primers were designed against V gene segments. Amplified CDR3 regions were sequenced on the Illumina HiSeq System. As for how the authors treated the data: Closely related reads were merged with a nearest-neighbour algorithm so that PCR and sequencing errors were removed and data were collapsed into unique sequences. Each repertoire was summarised by clonality and by T cell density, with T cell density defined as TR molecules per amount of genomic DNA input. CDR3 amino acid sequences present in at least 80% of unsorted samples were defined as public TRs, and these public TRs were then tested for differential abundance between coeliac and control samples. Disease-group differences in clonality and density were tested with Kruskal-Wallis tests followed by Dunn post-tests. The clones in this table, taken by TCRdb from immuneACCESS, are in-frame only. Not every clone is retained; where verified, under half of the shortfall comes from an unresolved V gene, and the cause of the rest is unknown. From that table come the V and J calls and clone size; the DNA was used to work out D and trimming. Within this sample are about 390 clones, with roughly 82% of them counted one time only. 16% of the sample is in the top ten clones.

Cells were frozen in aliquots of some 500,000 in DMSO/FBS in liquid nitrogen, and a single aliquot from each fraction was used for sequencing. Every one of the 30 patients in the study had endoscopy and a small intestinal biopsy. Intraepithelial cells were released from biopsies by stirring for one hour at 37 degrees C in RPMI containing EGTA, MgCl2 and 1% FBS. The Qiagen DNeasy blood extraction kit was used to extract genomic DNA from the frozen unsorted cell fractions. V drops 5 bases and J drops 3 bases, leaving 14 bases in between. From the cysteine up to the phenylalanine, the CDR3 has a length of 15 residues. The read is trimmed to its CDR3 DNA, 45 bases read in frame from base 1. Via the germline V gene, CDR1 is SGHDN and CDR2 FVKESK.

Material for sequencing was intraepithelial lymphocytes from the gut. Explained via the paper, the cell subset or site label denotes: intraepithelial cell (IEC) fraction of small intestinal biopsy. This receptor was identified in a human donor without celiac disease. Here the chain combines TRBV14 and TRBJ2-1, with TRBD2 perhaps the D gene, on 5 matching bases. The CDR3 corresponds to CASSSAGGHYNEQFF. The nucleotides are TGTGCCAGCAGCTCCGCGGGCGGGCACTACAATGAGCAGTTCTTC.